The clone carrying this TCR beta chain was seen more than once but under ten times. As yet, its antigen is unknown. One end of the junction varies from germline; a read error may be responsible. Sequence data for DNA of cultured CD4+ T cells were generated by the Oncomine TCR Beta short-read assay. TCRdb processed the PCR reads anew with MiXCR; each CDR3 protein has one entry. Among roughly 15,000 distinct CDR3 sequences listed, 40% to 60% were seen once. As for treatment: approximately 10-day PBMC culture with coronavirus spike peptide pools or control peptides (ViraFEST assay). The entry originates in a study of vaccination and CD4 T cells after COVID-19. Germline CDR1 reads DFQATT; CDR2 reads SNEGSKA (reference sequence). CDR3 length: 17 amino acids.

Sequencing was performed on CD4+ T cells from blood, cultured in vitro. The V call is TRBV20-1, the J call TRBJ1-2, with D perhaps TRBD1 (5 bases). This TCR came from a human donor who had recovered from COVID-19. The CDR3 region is CSAREGILITSNYGYTF. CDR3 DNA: TGCAGTGCGAGAGAGGGGATATTGATCACATCTAACTATGGCTACACCTTC.